The next 19 T cell receptor beta chains were all read from a single sample in a study of neurological immune-mediated disorders (dated by TCRdb to the late 2010s). The time point label, read with the paper, signifies: technical triplicate 3. Libraries were prepared through 5' RACE. The instrument was an Illumina HiSeq 2500. The public sequencing data were trimmed at Q25 with fastp and processed into clonotypes with MiXCR by TCRdb, which kept only in-frame beta chains. Every distinct CDR3 protein forms one entry, paired with its most common genes and DNA. The sample includes about 44,000 distinct CDR3 sequences, with about 22% observed a single time. Clones ranked in the top ten supply around 4.2% of the sample. The sample taken for sequencing was PBMCs. These receptors all come from a man aged 60-69 years with HTLV-1-associated myelopathy (HAM/TSP).

At least ten counts were recorded for this clonotype. V and J are TRBV7-3 and TRBJ1-1; 10 bases are a match to TRBD1. The CDR3 covers 15 residues. Germline V CDR1 and CDR2: SGHTA, FQGTGA. The V and J ends lost 5 bases and 3 bases, in that order; junction bases with no gene match: 6. CDR3 in DNA: TGTGCCAGCAGCCCAGGGACAGGGGCCTACACTGAAGCTTTCTTT. As protein: CASSPGTGAYTEAFF.

This clonotype was observed at least ten times. This rearrangement joins TRBV20-1 to TRBJ2-1; 10 bases align to TRBD2. Germline V lookup: CDR1 DFQATT, CDR2 SNEGSKA (reference sequence). V gave up 6 bases and J gave up 7 bases; unmatched junction bases: 9. CDR3 length: 14 amino acids. The CDR3 coding sequence is TGCAGTGCCGCAGGACTAGCGGTACGGAATGAGCAGTTCTTC. Its protein product is CSAAGLAVRNEQFF.

Ten or more counts support this clonotype. The chain couples TRBV12-3 or TRBV12-4 to TRBJ2-5; D is uncertain. V was cut by 2 bases and J by 1 base, with 8 bases left in between. The CDR3 runs 14 residues. The DNA for the CDR3 is TGTGCCAGCAGTTTAAAGGGCAGCCAAGAGACCCAGTACTTC. The encoded protein is CASSLKGSQETQYF.

This clonotype was seen at least ten times. The chain combines TRBV4-1 with TRBJ2-3; D may be TRBD2 (5 bases). The CDR3 extends over 17 amino acids. Trimming shortened V by 0 bases and J by 2 bases, and 15 bases separated the two germline ends. Germline V gene data show CDR1 as MGHRA and CDR2 as YSYEKL. The CDR3 spells CASSQDGGGLPTDTQYF. CDR3 DNA sequence: TGCGCCAGCAGCCAAGATGGAGGAGGACTCCCCACAGATACGCAGTATTTT.

In this sample, this clonotype turned up many times. The chain links TRBV5-1 to TRBJ2-2, with D possibly called TRBD1 or TRBD2 (5 bases each). The CDR3 runs to 18 residues. Trimming took 0 bases from V and 2 from J, leaving 17 bases between them. Germline CDR1 and CDR2: SGHRS and YFSETQ. The CDR3 DNA is TGCGCCAGCAGCTTGGTCGGGGCCACCTCACTTAACACCGGGGAGCTGTTTTTT. Its translation is CASSLVGATSLNTGELFF.

The gene calls are TRBV7-2 and TRBJ2-1, with 7 positions matching TRBD2. The germline V gene encodes CDR1 SGHTA and CDR2 FQGNSA. The ends lost 2 bases at V and 8 bases at J; junction bases unmatched: 6. This CDR3 region has 14 residues. CDR3 nucleotide sequence: TGTGCCAGCAGCTTAATGGGCGGGAGCTATGAGCAGTTCTTC. As protein: CASSLMGGSYEQFF.

The table lists this clonotype with many counts. The chain recombines TRBV5-1 with TRBJ2-7; 7 bases match TRBD1. This CDR3 is built from 14 residues. In germline, CDR1 is SGHRS, CDR2 YFSETQ. V gave up 4 bases and J gave up 2 bases; unmatched junction bases: 6. CDR3 DNA: TGCGCCAGCAGCCTTATGACAGGGACCTACGAGCAGTACTTC. The encoded protein is CASSLMTGTYEQYF.

At least ten counts were recorded for this clonotype. The genes are TRBV29-1 and TRBJ2-7; 7 nucleotides match TRBD1. The CDR3 length is 13 residues. Trimming cost V 5 bases and J 0 bases; bases outside gene matches: 4. Per the germline V gene, CDR1 is SQVTM and CDR2 is ANQGSEA. The CDR3 here is CSVRRQGSYEQYF. The CDR3 DNA sequence: TGCAGCGTTCGACGACAGGGCTCCTACGAGCAGTACTTC.

In its sample, this clonotype was seen many times. The CDR3 DNA sequence: TGTGCCATGGACAGGGGGTCGGCGAACACCGGGGAGCTGTTTTTT. Protein: CAMDRGSANTGELFF. The rearrangement uses TRBV7-2 and TRBJ2-2; 10 bases map to TRBD1. The V gene end was trimmed by 10 bases and the J gene end by 0 bases; junction bases not matched to a gene: 5. This CDR3 is built from 15 residues. Germline V CDR1 and CDR2: SGHTA, FQGNSA.

This clonotype was detected ten times or more. This chain uses TRBV20-1 with TRBJ2-3, with TRBD2 as a possible D gene (5 bases). V was shortened by 3 bases and J by 2 bases, with 9 bases between the two germline ends. This CDR3 spans 13 amino acids. The germline V gene has CDR1 DFQATT and CDR2 SNEGSKA (reference sequence). Here the CDR3 reads CSASSGDTDTQYF. CDR3 DNA: TGCAGTGCTAGCTCCGGGGACACAGATACGCAGTATTTT.

This clonotype was recorded at least ten times. The chain uses TRBV20-1 and TRBJ1-5, with D perhaps TRBD1 (6 bases). The CDR3 extends over 12 amino acids. The V gene's germline CDR1 is DFQATT and CDR2 SNEGSKA (reference sequence). V gave up 6 bases and J gave up 5 bases, with 11 bases separating them. CDR3 sequence (DNA): TGCAGTGCAAACAGGGAAGATCAGCCCCAGCATTTT. Translation: CSANREDQPQHF.

This clonotype came up many times. The chain is built from TRBV6-1 and TRBJ2-1; D call uncertain. The V gene lost 5 bases and the J gene lost 4 bases, with 6 bases spanning the gap. CDR1 MNHNS and CDR2 SASEGT come from the germline V gene. The CDR3 totals 12 residues. The CDR3 nucleotides are TGTGCCAGCAGTCCCCAATACAATGAGCAGTTCTTC. It yields the protein CASSPQYNEQFF.

This chain uses TRBV11-1 with TRBJ2-7; D not resolved. The germline CDR1 and CDR2 sequences are SGHAT and FQDESV (reference sequence). This CDR3 contains 13 residues. Deletions cut 6 bases from V and 1 base from J, with 10 bases between. CDR3 nucleotide sequence: TGTGCCAGCAGTCTATATCCGTCCTACGAGCAGTACTTC. This gives the protein CASSLYPSYEQYF.

The table lists this clonotype with many counts. The chain carries TRBV3-1 and TRBJ2-2, with D hard to call. CDR1 and CDR2 (germline): LGHDT, YNNKEL (reference sequence). The CDR3 sequence is 15 residues long. V was cut by 4 bases and J by 4 bases, with 13 bases left in between. CDR3: CASSPRRKATGELFF. The DNA for the CDR3 is TGTGCCAGCAGCCCTCGAAGGAAGGCCACCGGGGAGCTGTTTTTT.

This clonotype was seen a handful of times. The CDR3 loop is CSANRDNSYEQYF. CDR3 sequence (DNA): TGCAGTGCTAACCGGGACAACTCCTACGAGCAGTACTTC. The genes are TRBV20-1 and TRBJ2-7, with D tentatively TRBD1 (6 bases). CDR3 length: 13 amino acids. The germline V and J ends were trimmed by 4 bases and 0 bases, with 10 bases remaining between them. Germline V CDR1 and CDR2: DFQATT, SNEGSKA (reference sequence).

This clonotype showed up many times. The rearrangement uses TRBV12-3 or TRBV12-4 and TRBJ1-2; D remains ambiguous. This CDR3 has 14 amino acids. V was cut by 3 bases and J by 3 bases, with 11 bases left in between. CDR3 DNA: TGTGCCAGCAGTTTGAAAGGGAGGGACTATGGCTACACCTTC. It codes for CASSLKGRDYGYTF.

V gene TRBV10-3 combines with J gene TRBJ2-5; unclear D gene. The CDR3 is 13 residues long. Germline V gives CDR1 ENHRY, CDR2 SYGVKD. V lost 8 bases, J lost 2 bases, and 12 bases lay in between. The CDR3 nucleotides read TGTGCCATCGGGCCAAAGTTACAAGAGACCCAGTACTTC. Translation: CAIGPKLQETQYF.

This clonotype was picked up many times. The V gene is TRBV11-2, the J gene TRBJ2-2; 8 nucleotides line up with TRBD2. J was trimmed by 0 bases and V by 4 bases; bases with no gene match: 7. CDR3 length equals 17 residues. Germline CDR1 and CDR2: SGHAT and FQNNGV. CDR3 region: CASSSERERPNTGELFF. CDR3 nucleotide sequence: TGTGCCAGCAGCTCGGAGCGGGAGAGACCGAACACCGGGGAGCTGTTTTTT.

The chain couples TRBV20-1 to TRBJ2-7, with D uncertain. The germline gives CDR1 DFQATT, CDR2 SNEGSKA (reference sequence). V was clipped by 5 bases and J by 4 bases, with 15 bases between them. CDR3 length: 13 residues. The CDR3 loop reads CSAQSPVRYEQYF. The CDR3 region has the DNA TGCAGTGCTCAATCTCCTGTGAGGTACGAGCAGTACTTC.